This T cell receptor (beta chain) was found in a study of blood T cell repertoires in COVID-19. Looked up from germline, CDR1 is SNHLY and CDR2 is FYNNEI. The V segment lost 6 bases and the J segment 0 bases; nucleotides outside the gene matches: 7. The CDR3 extends over 15 amino acids. Generated by immunoSEQ multiplex PCR, the TCRdb table keeps only in-frame clones and is missing some. The sample lists hundreds of thousands of clones; roughly 92% were seen once. The specimen sequenced was peripheral blood. This clonotype originated in a man aged 55 to 70 with COVID-19, enrolled during active disease. The genes are TRBV2 and TRBJ1-1, with 7 nucleotides matching TRBD1. CDR3: CASSPQGLLNTEAFF. CDR3 in DNA: TGTGCCAGCAGCCCACAGGGGCTCTTGAACACTGAAGCTTTCTTT.